This T cell receptor beta chain was documented in a study of blood T cell repertoires in COVID-19. About the study: Acute-phase and convalescent COVID-19 samples originated in the United States, Italy and Spain. Sources were T cells, B-cell-depleted T cells, or PBMCs; the material itself was cDNA or gDNA.

Per the study methods: Reference gene primer amplification yielded estimated nucleated cell counts. Sequencing was performed with immunoSEQ multiplex PCR; in TCRdb, only in-frame clones are kept and a portion is missing. The DNA gave D and trimming, while V, J and clone size come from that table. Of 90,000 to 100,000 clones listed, 75% to 85% are singletons. This clone has more than one count but fewer than ten. Germline CDR1 is LGHNA and CDR2 is YNFKEQ. CDR3 length equals 16 residues. Trimming removed 3 bases from V and 0 bases from J; junction bases left unmatched: 5. The chain uses TRBV4-2 and TRBJ2-7, with TRBD2 matching 10 bases. This TCR derives from a man in his 70s with acute or convalescent COVID-19. What was sequenced was peripheral blood. CDR3 sequence (DNA): TGTGCCAGCAGCCATCCCAGCGGGGGGGGCTCCTACGAGCAGTACTTC. Protein sequence: CASSHPSGGGSYEQYF.